This TCR beta chain was documented in a study of blood T cell repertoires in COVID-19 (dated by TCRdb to the early 2020s). Turning to the overall study: The collaborator samples originated in the United States, Italy and Spain and spanned the acute and convalescent phases of COVID-19. The prospective study material was composed of cDNA or gDNA derived from T cells, B-cell-depleted T cells, or PBMCs. Deeply sampled blood TCRbeta repertoires from subjects exposed to, actively infected with, or recovered from COVID-19 were included in the dataset. The repertoires were released in a freely available public database intended as a resource for research on the immune response to SARS-CoV-2. Samples were obtained from the ongoing ImmuneRACE study (first 160 participants) and from over 1,000 subjects provided by 6 global collaborators. Nearly every sample came with metadata listing a de-identified subject ID, COVID-19 status, age in years and sex. HLA class I and class II types, where available, came from metadata supplied by the sample provider rather than from assay-based typing. What the study reported, not specific to this receptor: The quantity of clinical and demographic metadata differed by source and by participant and was supplied without curation.

Collaborating institutions collected whole blood in K2EDTA tubes following their own protocols. Collaborator samples were shipped for TCRbeta analysis as frozen whole blood, isolated PBMCs, or DNA extracted from either sample type. Including the terminal cysteine and phenylalanine, the CDR3 comprises 20 residues. Here the CDR3 DNA is all that survives: 60 bases in frame from base 1. Sequences SGHRS (CDR1) and YFSETQ (CDR2) are obtained from the germline V gene. V is pruned by 4 bases and J by 3 bases, leaving 17 bases of the junction without a gene match. TCRbeta CDR3 regions were amplified from genomic DNA using the immunoSEQ Assay, a bias-controlled multiplex PCR. The authors' pipeline ran thus. The number of nucleated cells in each sample was estimated from the amplification of reference gene primers within the assay. To quantify the absolute abundance of each unique TCRbeta CDR3 rearrangement, sequence reads were collapsed and filtered. For each sample, productive Simpson clonality was calculated as the square root of Simpson's diversity index over productive rearrangements. Sourced from immuneACCESS, this table was stored by TCRdb with only in-frame sequences that have V and J called. A share of the clones is absent; for the studies checked, an unresolved V gene accounts for under half, and the remainder has no known explanation. The DNA was the basis for D and trimming; V, J and clone size are from that table. The table for this sample lists around 250,000 clones; under 90% of them were counted only once. The ten largest clones add up to roughly 8.6% of the sample.

Details on this clone: The clone's antigen remains unknown. No qualities accompany the bases; no much larger clone lies one base away.

The TCR comes from a human donor in a cohort sampled during active COVID-19. The V gene is TRBV5-1 and the J gene is TRBJ2-7, with 15 bases aligning to TRBD2. Sequencing was carried out using peripheral blood. The DNA sequence is TGCGCCAGCAGCCCTTCCAATGACAGGGGACTAGCGGGAGGTCTCTACGAGCAGTACTTC. The resulting protein is CASSPSNDRGLAGGLYEQYF.